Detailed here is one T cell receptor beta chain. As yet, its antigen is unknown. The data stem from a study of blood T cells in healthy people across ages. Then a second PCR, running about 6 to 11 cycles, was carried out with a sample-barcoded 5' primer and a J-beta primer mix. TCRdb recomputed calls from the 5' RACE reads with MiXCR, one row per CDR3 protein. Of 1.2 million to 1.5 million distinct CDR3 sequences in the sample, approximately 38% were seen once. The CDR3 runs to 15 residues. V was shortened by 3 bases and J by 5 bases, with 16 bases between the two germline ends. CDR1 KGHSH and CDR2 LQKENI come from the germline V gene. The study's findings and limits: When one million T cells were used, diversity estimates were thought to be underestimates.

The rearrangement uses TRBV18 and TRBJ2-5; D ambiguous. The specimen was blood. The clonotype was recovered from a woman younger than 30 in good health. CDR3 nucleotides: TGTGCCAGCTCACCGCGTCAGTTGATCATGGAGACCCAGTACTTC. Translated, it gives CASSPRQLIMETQYF. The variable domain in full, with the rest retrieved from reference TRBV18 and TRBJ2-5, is NAGVMQNPRHLVRRRGQEARLRCSPMKGHSHVYWYRQLPEEGLKFMVYLQKENIIDESGMPKERFSAEFPKEGPSILRIQQVVRGDSAAYFCASSPRQLIMETQYFGPGTRLLVL.